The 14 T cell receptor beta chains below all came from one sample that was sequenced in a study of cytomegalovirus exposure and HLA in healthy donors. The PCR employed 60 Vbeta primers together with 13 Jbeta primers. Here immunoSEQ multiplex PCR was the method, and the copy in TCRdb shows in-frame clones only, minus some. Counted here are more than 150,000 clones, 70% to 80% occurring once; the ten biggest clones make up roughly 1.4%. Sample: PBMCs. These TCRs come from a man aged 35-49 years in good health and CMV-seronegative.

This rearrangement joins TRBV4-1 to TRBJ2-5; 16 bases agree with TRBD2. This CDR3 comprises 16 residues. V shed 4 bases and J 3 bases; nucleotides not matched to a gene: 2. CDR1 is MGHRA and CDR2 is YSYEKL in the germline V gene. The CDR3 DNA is TGCGCCAGCAGCCCGGGGACTAGCGGGAGGGAAGAGACCCAGTACTTC. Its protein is CASSPGTSGREETQYF.

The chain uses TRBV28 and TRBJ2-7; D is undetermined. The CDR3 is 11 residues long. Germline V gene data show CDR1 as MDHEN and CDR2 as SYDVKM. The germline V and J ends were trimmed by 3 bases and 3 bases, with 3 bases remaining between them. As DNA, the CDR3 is TGTGCCAGCAGTTTTCTCTACGAGCAGTACTTC. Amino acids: CASSFLYEQYF.

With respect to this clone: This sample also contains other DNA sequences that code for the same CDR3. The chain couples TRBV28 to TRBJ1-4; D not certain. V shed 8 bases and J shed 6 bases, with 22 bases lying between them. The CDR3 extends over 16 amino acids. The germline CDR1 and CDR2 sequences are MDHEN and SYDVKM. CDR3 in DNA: TGTGCCAGCCGCGGGGTTTCCGAGGGAGTGGATGAAAAACTGTTTTTT. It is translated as CASRGVSEGVDEKLFF.

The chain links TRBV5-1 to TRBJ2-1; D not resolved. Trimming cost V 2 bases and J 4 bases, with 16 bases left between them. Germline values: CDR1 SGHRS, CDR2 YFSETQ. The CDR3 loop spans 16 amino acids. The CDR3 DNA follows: TGCGCCAGCAGCTTAAGAGCGCCGCTCGGTTACAATGAGCAGTTCTTC. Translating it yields CASSLRAPLGYNEQFF.

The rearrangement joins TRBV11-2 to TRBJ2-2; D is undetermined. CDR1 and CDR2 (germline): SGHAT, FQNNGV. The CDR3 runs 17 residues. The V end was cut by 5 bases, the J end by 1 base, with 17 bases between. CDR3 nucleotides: TGTGCCAGCAGCCACCCACTTTTGCGAGTGAACACCGGGGAGCTGTTTTTT. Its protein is CASSHPLLRVNTGELFF.

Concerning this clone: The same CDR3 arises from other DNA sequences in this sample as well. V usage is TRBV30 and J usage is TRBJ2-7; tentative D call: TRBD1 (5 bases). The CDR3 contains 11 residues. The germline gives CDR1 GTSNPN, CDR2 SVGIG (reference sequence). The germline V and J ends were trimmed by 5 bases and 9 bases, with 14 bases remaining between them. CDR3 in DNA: TGTGCCTGGGGAACAGGCAATGTGCAGTACGTC. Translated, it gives CAWGTGNVQYV.

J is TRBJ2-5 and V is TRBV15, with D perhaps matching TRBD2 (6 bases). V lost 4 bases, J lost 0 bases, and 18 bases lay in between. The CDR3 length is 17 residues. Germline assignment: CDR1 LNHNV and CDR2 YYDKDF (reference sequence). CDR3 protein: CATSIQIAEGYQETQYF. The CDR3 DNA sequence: TGTGCCACCAGCATCCAAATAGCGGAGGGGTACCAAGAGACCCAGTACTTC. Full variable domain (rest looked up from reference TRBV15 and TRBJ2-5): DAMVIQNPRYQVTQFGKPVTLSCSQTLNHNVMYWYQQKSSQAPKLLFHYYDKDFNNEADTPDNFQSRRPNTSFCFLDIRSPGLGDTAMYLCATSIQIAEGYQETQYFGPGTRLLVL.

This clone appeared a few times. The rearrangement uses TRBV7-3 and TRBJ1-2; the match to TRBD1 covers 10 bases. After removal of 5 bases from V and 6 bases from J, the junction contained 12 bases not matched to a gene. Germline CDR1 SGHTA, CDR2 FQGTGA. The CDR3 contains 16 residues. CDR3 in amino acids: CASSPGQGVNFDGYTF. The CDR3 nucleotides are TGTGCCAGCAGCCCCGGACAGGGGGTTAATTTTGATGGCTACACCTTC.

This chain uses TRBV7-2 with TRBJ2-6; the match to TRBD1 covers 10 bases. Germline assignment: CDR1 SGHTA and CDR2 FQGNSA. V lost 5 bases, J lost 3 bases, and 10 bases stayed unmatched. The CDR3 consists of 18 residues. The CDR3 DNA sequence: TGTGCCAGCAGCCCGTCCGGGACAGGGGCTCGTGGGGCCAACGTCCTGACTTTC. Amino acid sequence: CASSPSGTGARGANVLTF.

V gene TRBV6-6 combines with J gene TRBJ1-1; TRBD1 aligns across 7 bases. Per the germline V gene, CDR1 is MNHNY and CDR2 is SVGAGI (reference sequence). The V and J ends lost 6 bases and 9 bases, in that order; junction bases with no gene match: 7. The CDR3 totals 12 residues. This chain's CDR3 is CASSPGQSKAFF. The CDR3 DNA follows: TGTGCCAGCAGCCCGGGACAGTCTAAAGCTTTCTTT.

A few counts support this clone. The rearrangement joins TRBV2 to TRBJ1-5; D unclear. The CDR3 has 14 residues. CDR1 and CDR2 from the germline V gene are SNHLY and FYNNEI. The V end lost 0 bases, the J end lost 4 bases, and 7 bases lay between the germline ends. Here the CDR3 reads CASSEASPNQPQHF. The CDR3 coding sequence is TGTGCCAGCAGTGAAGCGTCCCCTAATCAGCCCCAGCATTTT.

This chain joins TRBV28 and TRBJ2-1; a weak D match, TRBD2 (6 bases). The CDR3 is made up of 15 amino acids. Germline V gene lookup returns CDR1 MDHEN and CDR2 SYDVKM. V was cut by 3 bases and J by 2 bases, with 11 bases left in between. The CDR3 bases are TGTGCCAGCAGTTTCATTAGCGGAGCCTACAATGAGCAGTTCTTC. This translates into CASSFISGAYNEQFF.

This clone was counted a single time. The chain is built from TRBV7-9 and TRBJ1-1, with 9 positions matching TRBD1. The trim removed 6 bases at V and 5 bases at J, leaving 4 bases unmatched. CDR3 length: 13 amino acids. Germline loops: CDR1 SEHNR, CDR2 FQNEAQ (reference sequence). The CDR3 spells CASSPGQGTEAFF. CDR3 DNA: TGTGCCAGCAGTCCGGGACAGGGAACTGAAGCTTTCTTT.

This CDR3 reads CASSLTSGFPYYEQYF. The CDR3 DNA follows: TGTGCCAGCAGTTTGACTAGCGGGTTCCCATACTACGAGCAGTACTTC. V gene TRBV28 combines with J gene TRBJ2-7; TRBD2 matches at 10 bases. The CDR3 has 16 amino acids. The V gene end was trimmed by 3 bases and the J gene end by 3 bases; junction bases not matched to a gene: 8. The germline V gene has CDR1 MDHEN and CDR2 SYDVKM. The full variable domain, rest sourced from reference TRBV28 and TRBJ2-7, is DVKVTQSSRYLVKRTGEKVFLECVQDMDHENMFWYRQDPGLGLRLIYFSYDVKMKEKGDIPEGYSVSREKKERFSLILESASTNQTSMYLCASSLTSGFPYYEQYFGPGTRLTVT.